Listed here are 23 T cell receptor beta chains from one sample, sequenced in a study of blood T cells in healthy people across ages. For the second PCR, which ran for about 6 to 11 cycles, a sample-barcoded 5' primer and a J-beta primer mix were used. MiXCR, run by TCRdb on the 5' RACE reads, gives a single entry per CDR3 protein. The sample records some 560,000 distinct CDR3 sequences, 25% to 35% being singletons. The same sample was also used in a study of T cells of mothers and their children.

Sequenced sample: blood. The receptors were gathered from a boy between 2 and 10 years old in good health.

This clonotype was seen a handful of times. The rearrangement uses TRBV2 and TRBJ2-1; possible D gene TRBD1, 6 bases. CDR3 size: 14 residues. The V gene lost 3 bases and the J gene lost 6 bases, with 12 bases spanning the gap. The germline gives CDR1 SNHLY, CDR2 FYNNEI. This CDR3 is CASSDGGYGNEQFF. Here the CDR3 DNA reads TGTGCCAGCAGTGATGGGGGCTATGGCAATGAGCAGTTCTTC.

The chain employs TRBV5-1 and TRBJ1-2, with unresolved D. In germline, CDR1 is SGHRS, CDR2 YFSETQ. V was cut by 2 bases and J by 8 bases, with 13 bases left in between. The CDR3 is 13 residues long. Here the CDR3 reads CASSFTRPRGYTF. CDR3 nucleotides: TGCGCCAGCAGCTTCACCCGGCCCAGGGGCTACACCTTC.

This clonotype appeared a few times. V usage is TRBV20-1 and J usage is TRBJ2-1; TRBD2 matches 9 bases. This CDR3 has 15 residues. J gave up 8 bases and V 3 bases, and 11 bases lay outside the gene matches. Looked up from germline, CDR1 is DFQATT and CDR2 is SNEGSKA (reference sequence). The CDR3 region has the DNA TGCAGTGCTAGTGGCGCGGGAGGGCCTAGGGATGAGCAGTTCTTC. Amino acids: CSASGAGGPRDEQFF.

This clonotype was counted many times. The rearrangement joins TRBV5-1 to TRBJ1-4; the D gene is possibly TRBD1 (5 bases). This CDR3 region has 14 residues. Germline V gives CDR1 SGHRS, CDR2 YFSETQ. V lost 4 bases, J lost 8 bases, and 15 bases lay in between. CDR3 sequence (DNA): TGCGCCAGCAGCCCGGGGGTGACGGGAGAAAAACTGTTTTTT. The encoded protein is CASSPGVTGEKLFF.

The V and J genes are TRBV7-2 and TRBJ2-1; 10 positions match TRBD2. CDR1 is SGHTA, CDR2 FQGNSA, per germline. The CDR3 has 17 amino acids. J lost 0 bases, V lost 5 bases, and 7 bases had no gene match. The CDR3 nucleotides read TGTGCCAGCAGCCCTACTGTAGCGGGAGGCTCCTACAATGAGCAGTTCTTC. Amino acid sequence: CASSPTVAGGSYNEQFF.

V usage is TRBV12-3 or TRBV12-4 and J usage is TRBJ1-3; D not resolved. The CDR3 spans 15 residues. V was pared by 5 bases and J by 0 bases, with 11 bases between. CDR3 loop: CASSTAVFSGNTIYF. In DNA, the CDR3 is TGTGCCAGCAGTACTGCAGTCTTCTCTGGAAACACCATATATTTT.

This clonotype has a handful of counts. The chain is built from TRBV7-2 and TRBJ2-5; 8 bases align to TRBD2. Looked up from germline, CDR1 is SGHTA and CDR2 is FQGNSA. V lost 5 bases and J lost 5; bases outside the gene matches: 13. The CDR3 runs 16 residues. The CDR3 DNA reads TGTGCCAGCAGCCGACAGCGGGAGAAGGGAATGGAGACCCAGTACTTC. As protein: CASSRQREKGMETQYF.

This rearrangement joins TRBV27 to TRBJ2-7; 7 bases are shared with TRBD2. With the DNA end fitting TRBJ2-5 better, the J assignment may be wrong. Germline V lookup: CDR1 MNHEY, CDR2 SMNVEV (reference sequence). This CDR3 spans 16 amino acids. The CDR3 bases are TGTGCCAGCAGTTTACTTTTCTCGGGGGGAGTGGAGACCCAGTACTTC. It codes for CASSLLFSGGVETQYF.

The gene calls are TRBV20-1 and TRBJ2-3, with D maybe TRBD2 (5 bases). This CDR3 is 14 amino acids long. Trimming stripped 0 bases from V and 4 bases from J, with 11 bases between. Germline V lookup: CDR1 DFQATT, CDR2 SNEGSKA (reference sequence). CDR3 nucleotides: TGCAGTGCTAGAGATCCGCGACTATCAGATACGCAGTATTTT. It codes for CSARDPRLSDTQYF.

V is TRBV29-1 and J is TRBJ1-2, with no clear D. The CDR3 has 12 amino acids. The V gene lost 2 bases and the J gene lost 8 bases, with 12 bases spanning the gap. The germline V gene encodes CDR1 SQVTM and CDR2 ANQGSEA. The CDR3 reads CSVESGNLGYTF. In DNA form, the CDR3 reads TGCAGCGTTGAATCGGGGAATTTGGGCTACACCTTC.

This clonotype was counted only a few times. The CDR3 DNA is TGTGCCATCAGTGATTTGTACAATGAGCAGTTCTTC. Translation: CAISDLYNEQFF. The rearrangement uses TRBV10-3 and TRBJ2-1; D gene uncertain. V lost 3 bases, J lost 4 bases, and 4 bases lay in between. The length of the CDR3 is 12 residues. Germline CDR1 and CDR2: ENHRY and SYGVKD.

The rearrangement uses TRBV9 and TRBJ2-3; no firm D call. The CDR3 spans 14 residues. The V end lost 4 bases, the J end lost 4 bases, and 13 bases lay between the germline ends. The germline V gene has CDR1 SGDLS and CDR2 YYNGEE. The CDR3 protein is CASSLQVRPDTQYF. The CDR3 DNA is TGTGCCAGCAGCCTCCAAGTTAGGCCAGATACGCAGTATTTT. Full variable domain (outside the CDR3, taken from reference TRBV9 and TRBJ2-3): DSGVTQTPKHLITATGQRVTLRCSPRSGDLSVYWYQQSLDQGLQFLIQYYNGEERAKGNILERFSAQQFPDLHSELNLSSLELGDSALYFCASSLQVRPDTQYFGPGTRLTVL.

This clonotype has only a few counts. The chain employs TRBV7-8 and TRBJ1-5; the match to TRBD1 covers 10 bases. The CDR3 extends over 15 amino acids. J was trimmed by 9 bases and V by 1 base; bases with no gene match: 6. CDR1 is SGHVS and CDR2 is FQNEAQ in the germline V gene. The CDR3 nucleotides are TGTGCCAGCAGCTTAGTACGGGACAGGGGTGCGCCCCAGCATTTT. It yields the protein CASSLVRDRGAPQHF.

This clonotype was detected only a few times. The V and J genes are TRBV25-1 and TRBJ1-4; 8 positions match TRBD1. Germline CDR1 reads MGHDK; CDR2 reads SYGVNS. CDR3 length: 15 residues. With V trimmed by 5 bases and J by 7 bases, 9 bases remained unmatched. As DNA, the CDR3 is TGTGCCAGCAGTCCTTCCGGGACAGGCATTGAAAAACTGTTTTTT. Residues: CASSPSGTGIEKLFF.

The sample holds a few counts of this clonotype. The V call is TRBV20-1, the J call TRBJ2-4; possibly TRBD1 or TRBD2 for D (5 bases each). CDR1 is DFQATT, CDR2 SNEGSKA, per germline (reference sequence). The CDR3 runs to 13 residues. V lost 0 bases and J 8 bases, leaving 11 bases between the germline ends. The CDR3: CSARDLRGDIQYF. In DNA, the CDR3 is TGCAGTGCTAGAGATCTGAGGGGAGACATTCAGTACTTC.

CDR3 nucleotide sequence: TGTGCCAGCACCCTGACCCCCGAGGCTTTCTTT. It encodes CASTLTPEAFF. V usage is TRBV7-9 and J usage is TRBJ1-1; D gene uncertain. Trimming removed 7 bases at V and 11 bases at J, with 14 bases between. Germline CDR1 is SEHNR and CDR2 is FQNEAQ (reference sequence). The CDR3 contains 11 residues.

The chain combines TRBV7-2 with TRBJ2-5; the D call may be TRBD1 or TRBD2 (5 bases each). The end of the DNA is better explained by TRBJ2-7, so the J call may be wrong. CDR1 and CDR2 from the germline V gene are SGHTA and FQGNSA. CDR3 length equals 16 residues. The CDR3 nucleotides read TGTGCCAGCAGCTTAGTATGGACGGGACCCTCCTACGAGCAGTACTTC. Its translation is CASSLVWTGPSYEQYF.

The CDR3 coding sequence is TGTGCCATCAGTACAGGGGAGGCTACTGAAGCTTTCTTT. This sequence encodes CAISTGEATEAFF. V and J are TRBV10-3 and TRBJ1-1; 7 nucleotides match TRBD1. From germline, CDR1 is ENHRY and CDR2 SYGVKD. The CDR3 sequence is 13 residues long. The trim removed 5 bases at V and 5 bases at J, leaving 5 bases unmatched.

This clonotype has only a few counts. The rearrangement uses TRBV28 and TRBJ2-5, with 10 positions matching TRBD2. The J call may be incorrect, as the DNA end agrees better with TRBJ2-7. Germline lookup yields CDR1 MDHEN and CDR2 SYDVKM. This CDR3 has 15 amino acids. CDR3 region: CASSPPAGGPYEQYF. In DNA, the CDR3 is TGTGCCAGCAGTCCCCCAGCGGGAGGGCCCTACGAGCAGTACTTC.

The chain recombines TRBV20-1 with TRBJ1-5, with TRBD1 as a possible D gene (5 bases). The CDR3 has 15 residues. V dropped 6 bases and J dropped 2 bases, with 17 bases sitting between them. Germline values: CDR1 DFQATT, CDR2 SNEGSKA (reference sequence). The CDR3 loop reads CSASQVPGGNQPQHF. The CDR3 nucleotides are TGCAGTGCGTCACAGGTTCCTGGAGGCAATCAGCCCCAGCATTTT.

This clonotype has more than one count but fewer than ten. The chain is built from TRBV7-2 and TRBJ2-1; D may be TRBD1 (5 bases). The V end was cut by 4 bases, the J end by 0 bases, with 10 bases between. This CDR3 is built from 15 residues. Germline V lookup: CDR1 SGHTA, CDR2 FQGNSA. The CDR3 region has the DNA TGTGCCAGCAGCTGGAAGGGGATCTCCTACAATGAGCAGTTCTTC. It translates to CASSWKGISYNEQFF. Full variable domain (remainder filled in from reference TRBV7-2 and TRBJ2-1): GAGVSQSPSNKVTEKGKDVELRCDPISGHTALYWYRQSLGQGLEFLIYFQGNSAPDKSGLPSDRFSAERTGGSVSTLTIQRTQQEDSAVYLCASSWKGISYNEQFFGPGTRLTVL.

This clonotype was detected only a few times. The CDR3 sequence: CASSQGTGDISGNTIYF. CDR3 DNA: TGCGCCAGCAGCCAAGGGACAGGGGACATCTCTGGAAACACCATATATTTT. The chain recombines TRBV4-3 with TRBJ1-3; 9 nucleotides align to TRBD1. Germline V lookup: CDR1 LGHNA, CDR2 YSLEER. The ends lost 1 base at V and 0 bases at J; junction bases unmatched: 4. The CDR3 runs 17 residues.

V gene TRBV19 combines with J gene TRBJ2-2; D might be TRBD2 (6 bases). Trimming stripped 4 bases from V and 0 bases from J, with 9 bases between. Germline-derived CDR1 and CDR2 are LNHDA and SQIVND (reference sequence). The CDR3 is 15 residues long. The CDR3 sequence: CASSTRLANTGELFF. The DNA of the CDR3 is TGTGCCAGTAGTACCCGACTAGCGAACACCGGGGAGCTGTTTTTT.